A selection of T cell receptor beta chains follows, all from one sample in a study of blood T cell repertoires in COVID-19. Profiled with immunoSEQ multiplex PCR; TCRdb holds only in-frame clones, not every one. The table has about 320,000 clones, roughly 90% seen once; the top ten hold roughly 2.5%. Source material: PBMCs or T cells enriched from blood (not recorded which). All receptors come from a man aged 60-69 years who had recovered from COVID-19. Each CDR3 is given with its conserved first and last residue. D genes are given only for firm matches. Expanded clones are given a class, and other clones once, few, many or no size at all.

CDR3 DNA: TGTGCCAGCAAGGGACAGGACATCGTAGGGGCTTTCTTT; CDR3 protein: CASKGQDIVGAFF; J gene: TRBJ1-1; D gene: TRBD1; V gene: TRBV2; clone size: once
CDR3 DNA: TGCGCCAGCAGCCATGGTGGGCGGGGCCCCTACAATGAGCAGTTCTTC; CDR3 protein: CASSHGGRGPYNEQFF; J gene: TRBJ2-1; D gene: .; V gene: TRBV4-1; clone size: .
CDR3 DNA: TGTGCCACCAGGGTTTCGGGCACCGGGGAGCTGTTTTTT; CDR3 protein: CATRVSGTGELFF; J gene: TRBJ2-2; D gene: .; V gene: TRBV24-1; clone size: .
CDR3 DNA: TGTGCCAGCAGTGACCGGGGTGACACTGAAGCTTTCTTT; CDR3 protein: CASSDRGDTEAFF; J gene: TRBJ1-1; D gene: .; V gene: TRBV2; clone size: .
CDR3 DNA: TGTGCCAGCAGCCTTACCCCGGGGACTGAAGCTTTCTTT; CDR3 protein: CASSLTPGTEAFF; J gene: TRBJ1-1; D gene: .; V gene: TRBV11-3; clone size: .
CDR3 DNA: TGTGCCAGCAGACGCCAGGGGGCAACTAATGAAAAACTGTTTTTT; CDR3 protein: CASRRQGATNEKLFF; J gene: TRBJ1-4; D gene: TRBD1; V gene: TRBV28; clone size: .
CDR3 DNA: TGTGCCAGCAGCTTAATGACTAGCGGGAGAGTAACAGATACGCAGTATTTT; CDR3 protein: CASSLMTSGRVTDTQYF; J gene: TRBJ2-3; D gene: TRBD2; V gene: TRBV11-3; clone size: once
CDR3 DNA: TGTGCCAGCAGCCCAGGGTTTGAGTTCTATAATTCACCCCTCCACTTT; CDR3 protein: CASSPGFEFYNSPLHF; J gene: TRBJ1-6; D gene: .; V gene: TRBV11-2; clone size: .
CDR3 DNA: TGTGCCAGCTCCCCGAGTGGCTCTGGGGCCAACGTCCTGACTTTC; CDR3 protein: CASSPSGSGANVLTF; J gene: TRBJ2-6; D gene: .; V gene: TRBV18; clone size: .
CDR3 DNA: TGTGCCAGCAGCCAGGGACTAGCGGGGAGCATTGAGCAGTTCTTC; CDR3 protein: CASSQGLAGSIEQFF; J gene: TRBJ2-1; D gene: TRBD2; V gene: TRBV7-2; clone size: .
CDR3 DNA: TGTGCCAGCAGCCCTACAGTTAATGTGGTAGATGGCTACACCTTC; CDR3 protein: CASSPTVNVVDGYTF; J gene: TRBJ1-2; D gene: .; V gene: TRBV7-6; clone size: .
CDR3 DNA: TGCGCCAGCAGCGCCGACAGGGGGCGGTTGGATACGCAGTATTTT; CDR3 protein: CASSADRGRLDTQYF; J gene: TRBJ2-3; D gene: TRBD1; V gene: TRBV10-1; clone size: .
CDR3 DNA: TGTGCCAGCAGCTTACAGGGAAAGAACACTGAAGCTTTCTTT; CDR3 protein: CASSLQGKNTEAFF; J gene: TRBJ1-1; D gene: .; V gene: TRBV11-1; clone size: .
CDR3 DNA: TGTGCCAGCAGTTACCGAGGCGGGGGGGCATATGAGCAGTTCTTC; CDR3 protein: CASSYRGGGAYEQFF; J gene: TRBJ2-1; D gene: TRBD2; V gene: TRBV6-2/TRBV6-3; clone size: .
CDR3 DNA: TGTGCCACCAGCAGTTTTTTAGCAGCCTCTGGAAACACCATATATTTT; CDR3 protein: CATSSFLAASGNTIYF; J gene: TRBJ1-3; D gene: .; V gene: TRBV15; clone size: few
CDR3 DNA: TGCGCCAGCAGCCAAAGGGCGGGGGATCAGCCCCAGCATTTT; CDR3 protein: CASSQRAGDQPQHF; J gene: TRBJ1-5; D gene: .; V gene: TRBV4-3; clone size: .
CDR3 DNA: TGCGCCAGCAGCTTGGCCGGAGCGAACACCGGGGAGCTGTTTTTT; CDR3 protein: CASSLAGANTGELFF; J gene: TRBJ2-2; D gene: .; V gene: TRBV5-1; clone size: .
CDR3 DNA: TGTGCCAGTAGGCCCGGGACAGGGCTGAACACTGAAGCTTTCTTT; CDR3 protein: CASRPGTGLNTEAFF; J gene: TRBJ1-1; D gene: TRBD1; V gene: TRBV19; clone size: .
CDR3 DNA: TGTGCCAGCAGCCCAGGGGTTAGCAATCAGCCCCAGCATTTT; CDR3 protein: CASSPGVSNQPQHF; J gene: TRBJ1-5; D gene: .; V gene: TRBV5-8; clone size: .
CDR3 DNA: TGTGCCAGCTCACCACGAACAGGGCCGCCTGAAGCTTTCTTT; CDR3 protein: CASSPRTGPPEAFF; J gene: TRBJ1-1; D gene: .; V gene: TRBV18; clone size: .
CDR3 DNA: TGTGCCAGCAGTGAAGTTGGCGGGAGGGCCTGGGAGACCCAGTACTTC; CDR3 protein: CASSEVGGRAWETQYF; J gene: TRBJ2-5; D gene: TRBD2; V gene: TRBV6-1; clone size: .
CDR3 DNA: TGTGCCAGCAGCGCTAGCGGGACGAACACCGGGGAGCTGTTTTTT; CDR3 protein: CASSASGTNTGELFF; J gene: TRBJ2-2; D gene: TRBD2; V gene: TRBV9; clone size: .
CDR3 DNA: TGTGCCAGCAGCCCAAGACTAGCGGGAGGCCGACACTCGCAGTATTTT; CDR3 protein: CASSPRLAGGRHSQYF; J gene: TRBJ2-3; D gene: TRBD2; V gene: TRBV7-8; clone size: .
CDR3 DNA: TGCGCCAGCAGCTCGGCCCCACTAGGCCCCGGGGAGCTGTTTTTT; CDR3 protein: CASSSAPLGPGELFF; J gene: TRBJ2-2; D gene: .; V gene: TRBV5-1; clone size: .
CDR3 DNA: TGTGCCAGCAGTGAAGCGCAGGGTGTGAACACTGAAGCTTTCTTT; CDR3 protein: CASSEAQGVNTEAFF; J gene: TRBJ1-1; D gene: .; V gene: TRBV6-1; clone size: .
CDR3 DNA: TGTGCCTGGAGTTGGGACACAAGCTCCTACGAGCAGTACTTC; CDR3 protein: CAWSWDTSSYEQYF; J gene: TRBJ2-7; D gene: .; V gene: TRBV30; clone size: .
CDR3 DNA: TGTGCCAGCAGCTCGGGACAGGGGGTCGCCTATGGCTACACCTTC; CDR3 protein: CASSSGQGVAYGYTF; J gene: TRBJ1-2; D gene: TRBD1; V gene: TRBV3-1/TRBV3-2; clone size: .